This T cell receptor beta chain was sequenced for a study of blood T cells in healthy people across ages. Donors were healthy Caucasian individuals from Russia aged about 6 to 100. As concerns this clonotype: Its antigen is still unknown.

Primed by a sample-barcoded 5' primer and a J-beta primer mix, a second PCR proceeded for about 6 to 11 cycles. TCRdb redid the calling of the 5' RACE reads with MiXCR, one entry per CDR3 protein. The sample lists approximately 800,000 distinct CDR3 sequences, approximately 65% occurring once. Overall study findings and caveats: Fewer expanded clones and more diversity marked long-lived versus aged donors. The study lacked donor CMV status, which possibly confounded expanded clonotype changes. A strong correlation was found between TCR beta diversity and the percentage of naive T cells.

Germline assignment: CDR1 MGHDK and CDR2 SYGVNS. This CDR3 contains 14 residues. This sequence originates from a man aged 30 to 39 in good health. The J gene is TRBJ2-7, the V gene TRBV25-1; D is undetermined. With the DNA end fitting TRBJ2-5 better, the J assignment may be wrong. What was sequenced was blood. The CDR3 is CASSDHDRQETQYF. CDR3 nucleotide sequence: TGTGCCAGCAGTGATCACGACCGCCAAGAGACCCAGTACTTC.